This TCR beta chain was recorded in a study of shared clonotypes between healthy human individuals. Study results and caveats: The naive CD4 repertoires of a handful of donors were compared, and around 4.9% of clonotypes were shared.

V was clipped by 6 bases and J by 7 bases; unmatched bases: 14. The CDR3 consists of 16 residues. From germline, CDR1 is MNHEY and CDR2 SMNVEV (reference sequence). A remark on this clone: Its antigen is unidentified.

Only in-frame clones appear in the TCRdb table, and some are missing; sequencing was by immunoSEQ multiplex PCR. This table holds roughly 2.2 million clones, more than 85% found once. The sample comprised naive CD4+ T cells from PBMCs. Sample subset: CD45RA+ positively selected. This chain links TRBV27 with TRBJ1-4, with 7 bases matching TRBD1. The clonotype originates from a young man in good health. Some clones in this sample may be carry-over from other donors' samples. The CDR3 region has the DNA TGTGCCAGCAGGCTAACGAACAGGGGCGGGAGTGAAAAACTGTTTTTT. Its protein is CASRLTNRGGSEKLFF.